This T cell receptor beta chain was identified in a study of CD8+ T cells in alopecia areata. Reverse transcribed after extraction, RNA yielded cDNA as the sequencing template. Method: immunoSEQ multiplex PCR; TCRdb's copy keeps in-frame clones and lacks some. The table has more than 150,000 clones, around 58% seen once. From germline, CDR1 is LGHNT and CDR2 FRNRAP. CDR3 length equals 16 residues. The V gene end was trimmed by 6 bases and the J gene end by 3 bases; junction bases not matched to a gene: 12. Treatment: oral pan-JAK inhibitor, 5-10 mg twice daily. Note on this clone: The antigen remains unidentified.

Study-wide points: With just one nonresponder, it is still uncertain whether baseline CD8+ expansion relates to response.

The sample in question was CD8+ T cells sorted from blood, obtained at week 24, from a patient treated with tofacitinib. The chain joins TRBV12-5 to TRBJ2-7; 9 positions match TRBD1. This sequence was found in a human donor with alopecia areata. The CDR3 region is CASGSGTGRSFYEQYF. The CDR3 DNA follows: TGTGCTAGTGGCTCGGGGACAGGGCGATCGTTCTACGAGCAGTACTTC. The full variable domain, rest sourced from reference TRBV12-5 and TRBJ2-7, is DARVTQTPRHKVTEMGQEVTMRCQPILGHNTVFWYRQTMMQGLELLAYFRNRAPLDDSGMPKDRFSAEMPDATLATLKIQPSEPRDSAVYFCASGSGTGRSFYEQYFGPGTRLTVT.